The 22 T cell receptor beta chains below were found in one sample sequenced in a study of tumor-infiltrating lymphocytes in primary liver carcinoma (dated 2017 in TCRdb). These reads were obtained on an Illumina HiSeq 2500. Starting from about 500 ng total RNA, TCRbeta-specific cDNA was produced by reverse transcription with a constant-region primer and ProtoScript II reverse transcriptase. Three nested multiplex PCR rounds, following a slightly modified ARM-PCR procedure, were used to build the TCRbeta libraries. Each of the first two PCR rounds ran for roughly 9 cycles using multiplex TRBV1-TRBV30 forward primers together with a Cbeta reverse primer. TCRdb reprocessed the public reads (quality trimming at Q25 with fastp, clone calling with MiXCR) and kept in-frame beta chains. Rows merge per CDR3 protein into single entries with the most common DNA and genes. The sample contains roughly 32,000 distinct CDR3 sequences, approximately 71% of them found a single time. About 31% of the sample is in the top ten clones.

Total RNA and DNA were co-extracted from roughly 20-30 mg of bulk tissue with the AllPrep DNA/RNA mini kit, without cell sorting. Sequencing was carried out using liver tumor tissue from sampling region 3. In the paper's terms, the cell subset or site label means: tumor region T3, left-lateral pole. The receptors here all came from a woman aged 25 to 45 with primary liver carcinoma and hepatitis B virus infection.

Of note for this clonotype: One end of the junction fails to match germline, which may point to a read error. The CDR3 reads CASTRTTGSYEQCF. In DNA form, the CDR3 reads TGTGCCAGCACACGGACTACCGGGAGCTACGAGCAGTGCTTC. The chain joins TRBV11-2 to TRBJ2-7, with a weak D call TRBD2 (6 bases). The CDR3 loop spans 14 amino acids. Germline lookup yields CDR1 SGHAT and CDR2 FQNNGV.

This clonotype was counted many times. The chain joins TRBV28 to TRBJ1-2; D might be TRBD1 (5 bases). CDR3 length: 14 amino acids. Germline loops: CDR1 MDHEN, CDR2 SYDVKM. V lost 5 bases and J 4 bases, leaving 14 bases between the germline ends. The CDR3 DNA follows: TGTGCCAGCAGTCTGCGATGGGACTTCTATGGCTACACCTTC. It codes for CASSLRWDFYGYTF.

The sample holds one count of this clonotype. The missing conserved phenylalanine or tryptophan at the end of this CDR3 makes a read error likely. The V and J genes are TRBV11-2 and TRBJ2-3; D is possibly TRBD2 (7 bases). The CDR3 spans 17 residues. Germline values: CDR1 SGHAT, CDR2 FQNNGV. CDR3 sequence reads: CASNLGGLTYTSGTQYL. CDR3 nucleotides: TGTGCCAGCAACTTAGGGGGACTAACGTACACGTCAGGTACGCAGTATTTA.

Details on this clonotype: The junction differs from germline at one of its ends, possibly a read error. J is TRBJ2-1 and V is TRBV28; TRBD1 agrees at 10 bases. This CDR3 spans 15 amino acids. Germline CDR1 and CDR2: MDHEN and SYDVKM. Here the CDR3 reads CASRSGTGEVNEQFF. The CDR3, as DNA: TGTGCAAGCAGATCCGGGACAGGGGAGGTTAATGAGCAGTTCTTC.

This clonotype was seen repeatedly, ten times or more. The genes are TRBV11-3 and TRBJ2-1, with D perhaps given as TRBD1 or TRBD2 (5 bases each). The ends were cut back, 3 bases at V and 0 bases at J, with 9 bases in the middle. Germline-derived CDR1 and CDR2 are SGHNT and YENEEA. CDR3 length: 15 amino acids. This CDR3 is CASSFGARSYNEQFF. The CDR3 coding sequence is TGTGCCAGCAGCTTCGGGGCCCGCTCCTACAATGAGCAGTTCTTC.

This clonotype appeared many times. This chain connects TRBV4-2 to TRBJ2-7, with unresolved D. Germline assignment: CDR1 LGHNA and CDR2 YNFKEQ. Trimming cost V 4 bases and J 3 bases, with 10 bases left between them. The CDR3 is made up of 13 amino acids. The DNA of the CDR3 is TGTGCCAGCAGCCCCCGTTTACTCTACGAGCAGTACTTC. It specifies CASSPRLLYEQYF.

The chain uses TRBV10-2 and TRBJ2-3; D might be TRBD1 (6 bases). Per the germline V gene, CDR1 is WSHSY and CDR2 is SAAADI. The CDR3 is 15 residues long. Trimming took off 4 bases at V and 1 base at J, with 12 bases between the two ends. The DNA for the CDR3 is TGCGCCAGCAGTGCAACAGGGACGGGCACAGATACGCAGTATTTT. Amino acids: CASSATGTGTDTQYF.

Details on this clonotype: Its ends do not fully match the called genes, so a read error is possible. The chain has TRBV4-3 and TRBJ2-1; D perhaps matches TRBD2 (6 bases). The CDR3 is 14 amino acids. Germline values: CDR1 LGHNA, CDR2 YSLEER. The CDR3 spells CASSHTERVNEQSF. The CDR3 DNA is TGCGCCAGCAGCCACACAGAGCGGGTCAATGAGCAGTCCTTC.

About this clonotype itself: A much larger clonotype is one base distant, so this may be a read error. Lacking the conserved final phenylalanine or tryptophan, this CDR3 likely reflects a read error. V is TRBV11-2 and J is TRBJ1-5; D not resolved. Germline values: CDR1 SGHAT, CDR2 FQNNGV. This CDR3 region has 14 residues. Here the CDR3 reads CVSSRVGHNQPQHL. CDR3 DNA sequence: TGTGTCAGCAGTCGCGTCGGTCACAATCAGCCCCAGCATCTT.

Only a few counts were recorded for this clonotype. This clone may be a read error of a much larger clone one base away. The rearrangement uses TRBV11-2 and TRBJ1-2; no definite D call. This CDR3 region has 15 residues. Germline V lookup: CDR1 SGHAT, CDR2 FQNNGV. The CDR3 protein is CTSSLTIHGDGRYTF. The CDR3 coding sequence is TGTACCAGCAGCTTAACAATACATGGAGATGGTCGCTACACCTTC.

Worth noting for this clonotype: At one boundary the junction diverges from the germline segment, which might be a read error. This sequence joins TRBV6-5 and TRBJ2-2, with TRBD1 as a possible D gene (6 bases). The CDR3 is 15 residues long. The germline CDR1 and CDR2 sequences are MNHEY and SVGAGI. The CDR3 DNA reads TGTGCCAGCGGTCCGCGGACAGAGTTCACCGGGGAGCAGTTTTTT. Its protein product is CASGPRTEFTGEQFF.

About this clonotype: At one boundary the junction diverges from the germline segment, which might be a read error. This chain uses TRBV20-1 with TRBJ2-7; 8 positions match TRBD1. Per the germline V gene, CDR1 is DFQATT and CDR2 is SNEGSKA (reference sequence). This CDR3 is 16 amino acids long. The CDR3 region is CSTRVVRQGPPYEQYF. For the CDR3, the DNA is TGCAGTACTAGAGTTGTTAGACAGGGGCCCCCCTACGAGCAGTACTTC.

With respect to this clonotype: One junction end does not reproduce the germline sequence, and a read error may be involved. The chain links TRBV11-3 to TRBJ2-7; 12 bases fit TRBD2. This CDR3 comprises 16 residues. Germline values: CDR1 SGHNT, CDR2 YENEEA. The CDR3 protein is CASSRRLAGASYERYF. CDR3 coding DNA: TGTGCCAGTAGCCGGCGACTAGCGGGAGCTTCCTACGAGCGGTACTTC. Filled out from reference TRBV11-3 and TRBJ2-7, the complete variable domain reads EAGVVQSPRYKIIEKKQPVAFWCNPISGHNTLYWYLQNLGQGPELLIRYENEEAVDDSQLPKDRFSAERLKGVDSTLKIQPAELGDSAVYLCASSRRLAGASYERYFGPGTRLTVT.

V and J are TRBV20-1 and TRBJ2-3; D gene unclear. There are 15 residues in the CDR3. Germline CDR1 and CDR2: DFQATT and SNEGSKA (reference sequence). V shed 0 bases and J shed 0 bases, with 10 bases lying between them. This CDR3 reads CSARDNSTSTDTQYF. For the CDR3, the DNA is TGCAGTGCTAGAGATAATAGCACCAGCACAGATACGCAGTATTTT.

As to this clonotype: A much more abundant neighbour one base away suggests this may be a read error. The rearrangement uses TRBV11-2 and TRBJ1-3; D gene uncertain. The germline gives CDR1 SGHAT, CDR2 FQNNGV. Trimming shortened V by 7 bases and J by 7 bases, and 14 bases separated the two germline ends. The CDR3 contains 13 residues. CDR3 amino acids: CASTNPNRNTIYF. CDR3 DNA: TGTGCCAGCACCAACCCAAATCGGAACACCATATATTTT.

On this clonotype: The conserved closing phenylalanine or tryptophan is absent in this CDR3, likely reflecting a read error. This chain joins TRBV11-2 and TRBJ1-6; D unresolved. CDR3 size: 13 residues. Germline assignment: CDR1 SGHAT and CDR2 FQNNGV. V lost 0 bases, J lost 9 bases, and 6 bases lay in between. In DNA form, the CDR3 reads TGTGCCAGCAGCTTAGAGCCTGGTTCACCCCTCCACTGT. Protein: CASSLEPGSPLHC.

A note on this clonotype: One end of the junction is discordant with germline, which a read error may explain. This rearrangement joins TRBV6-2 or TRBV6-3 to TRBJ1-5, with D possibly being TRBD1 (6 bases). CDR1 is MNHEY and CDR2 is SVGEGT in the germline V gene. The length of the CDR3 is 13 residues. The CDR3: CATSYRDNQSRHF. The CDR3 DNA sequence: TGTGCCACCAGTTACCGGGACAATCAGTCCCGGCATTTT.

In the case of this clonotype: Its ends do not fully match the called genes, so a read error is possible. The chain couples TRBV12-3 or TRBV12-4 to TRBJ2-5; D not resolved. This CDR3 contains 15 residues. CDR3 DNA sequence: TGTGTCAGCAGCACATACCCTGAGAGCGAAGAGACCCAGTACTTC. It specifies CVSSTYPESEETQYF.

This clonotype showed up just once. J is TRBJ1-3 and V is TRBV5-4; D unresolved. Germline CDR1 reads SGHNT; CDR2 reads YYREEE (reference sequence). The CDR3 length is 14 residues. The ends were cut back, 8 bases at V and 2 bases at J, with 14 bases in the middle. In DNA, the CDR3 is TGTGCCAGTAGCCGGTCTGAGCCTGGAAACACCATATATTTT. This sequence encodes CASSRSEPGNTIYF.

This clonotype was observed a few times. The chain uses TRBV6-2 or TRBV6-3 and TRBJ2-7; 13 nucleotides match TRBD2. V shed 6 bases and J 2 bases; nucleotides not matched to a gene: 7. The CDR3 spans 16 residues. The germline CDR1 and CDR2 sequences are MNHEY and SVGEGT. The CDR3 protein is CASRRLAGGPTYEQYF. CDR3 sequence (DNA): TGTGCCAGCAGAAGACTAGCGGGAGGACCTACCTACGAGCAGTACTTC.

This clonotype was seen only once. The junction shows a germline mismatch at one end, possibly a read error. The rearrangement joins TRBV11-3 to TRBJ2-3; D gene ambiguous. Germline values: CDR1 SGHNT, CDR2 YENEEA. This CDR3 spans 14 amino acids. DNA for the CDR3: TGTGCCAGCAGCTTCAGGATTTGCACAGATACGCGGTATTTT. It specifies CASSFRICTDTRYF.

The rearrangement uses TRBV7-8 and TRBJ2-7; D ambiguous. V was shortened by 5 bases and J by 6 bases, with 17 bases between the two germline ends. The CDR3 contains 14 residues. Germline CDR1 SGHVS, CDR2 FQNEAQ. CDR3 bases: TGTGCCAGCAGCGCCCTCATGTTCTCCCCCGAGCAGTACTTC. This encodes CASSALMFSPEQYF. The full variable domain, in which reference TRBV7-8 and TRBJ2-7 provide the parts outside the CDR3, is GAGVSQSPRYKVAKRGQDVALRCDPISGHVSLFWYQQALGQGPEFLTYFQNEAQLDKSGLPSDRFFAERPEGSVSTLKIQRTQQEDSAVYLCASSALMFSPEQYFGPGTRLTVT.